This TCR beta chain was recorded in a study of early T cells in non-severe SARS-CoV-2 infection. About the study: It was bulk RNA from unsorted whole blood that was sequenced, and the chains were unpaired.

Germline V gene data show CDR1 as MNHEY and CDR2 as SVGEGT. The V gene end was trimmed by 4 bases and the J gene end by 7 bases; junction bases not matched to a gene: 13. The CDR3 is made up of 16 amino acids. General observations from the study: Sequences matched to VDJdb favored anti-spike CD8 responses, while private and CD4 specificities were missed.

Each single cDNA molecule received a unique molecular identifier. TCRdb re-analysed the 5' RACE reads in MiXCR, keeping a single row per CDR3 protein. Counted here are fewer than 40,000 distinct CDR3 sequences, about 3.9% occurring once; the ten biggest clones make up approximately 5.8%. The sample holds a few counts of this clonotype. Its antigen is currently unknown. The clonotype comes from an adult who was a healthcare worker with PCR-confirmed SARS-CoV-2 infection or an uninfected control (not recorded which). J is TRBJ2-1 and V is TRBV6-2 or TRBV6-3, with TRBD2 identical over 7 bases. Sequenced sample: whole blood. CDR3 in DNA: TGTGCCAGCAGTTCCCTCCGGGGAGGGGAGTTGAATGAGCAGTTCTTC. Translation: CASSSLRGGELNEQFF.